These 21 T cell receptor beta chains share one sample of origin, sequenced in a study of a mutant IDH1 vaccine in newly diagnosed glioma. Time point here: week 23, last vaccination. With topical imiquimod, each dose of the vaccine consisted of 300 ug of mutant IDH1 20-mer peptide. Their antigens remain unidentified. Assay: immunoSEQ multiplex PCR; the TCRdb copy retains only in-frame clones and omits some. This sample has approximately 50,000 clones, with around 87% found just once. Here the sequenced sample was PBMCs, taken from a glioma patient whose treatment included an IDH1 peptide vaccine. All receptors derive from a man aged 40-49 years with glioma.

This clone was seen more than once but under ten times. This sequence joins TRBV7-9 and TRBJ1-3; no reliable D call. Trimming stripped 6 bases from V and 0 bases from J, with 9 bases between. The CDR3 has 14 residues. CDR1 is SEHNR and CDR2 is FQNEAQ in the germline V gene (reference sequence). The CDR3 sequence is CASSLRVSGNTIYF. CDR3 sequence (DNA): TGTGCCAGCAGTTTACGGGTCTCTGGAAACACCATATATTTT.

The CDR3 DNA is TGCGCCAGCAGCTTGGCCCGTGGAGGTGAGCAGTACTTC. Protein: CASSLARGGEQYF. The chain recombines TRBV5-1 with TRBJ2-7; the D gene is possibly TRBD2 (5 bases). In germline, CDR1 is SGHRS, CDR2 YFSETQ. The V gene lost 0 bases and the J gene lost 7 bases, with 11 bases spanning the gap. The CDR3 extends over 13 amino acids. Combining the CDR3 with reference TRBV5-1 and TRBJ2-7 gives the whole variable domain KAGVTQTPRYLIKTRGQQVTLSCSPISGHRSVSWYQQTPGQGLQFLFEYFSETQRNKGNFPGRFSGRQFSNSRSEMNVSTLELGDSALYLCASSLARGGEQYFGPGTRLTVT.

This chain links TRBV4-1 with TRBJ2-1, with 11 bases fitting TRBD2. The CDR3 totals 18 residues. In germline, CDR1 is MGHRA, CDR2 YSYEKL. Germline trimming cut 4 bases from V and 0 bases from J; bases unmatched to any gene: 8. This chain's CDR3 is CASSRLAGFRSSYNEQFF. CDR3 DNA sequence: TGCGCCAGCAGCCGACTAGCGGGATTTAGAAGCTCCTACAATGAGCAGTTCTTC.

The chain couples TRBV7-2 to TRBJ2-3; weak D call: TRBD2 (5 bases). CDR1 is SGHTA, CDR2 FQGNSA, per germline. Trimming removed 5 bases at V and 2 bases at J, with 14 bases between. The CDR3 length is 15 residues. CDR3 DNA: TGTGCCAGCAGCAATCCCCCGGACTTCACAGATACGCAGTATTTT. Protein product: CASSNPPDFTDTQYF.

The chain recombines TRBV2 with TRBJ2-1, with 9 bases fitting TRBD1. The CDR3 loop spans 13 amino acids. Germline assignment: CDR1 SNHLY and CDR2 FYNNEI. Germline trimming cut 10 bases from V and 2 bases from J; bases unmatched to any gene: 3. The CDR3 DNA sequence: TGTGCCATCCGGACAGGGGCCTACAATGAGCAGTTCTTC. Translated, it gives CAIRTGAYNEQFF.

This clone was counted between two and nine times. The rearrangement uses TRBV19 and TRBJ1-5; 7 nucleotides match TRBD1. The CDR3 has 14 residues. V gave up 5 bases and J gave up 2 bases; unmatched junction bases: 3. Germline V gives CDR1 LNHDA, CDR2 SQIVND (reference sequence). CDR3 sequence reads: CASSLGQGNQPQHF. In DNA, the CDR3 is TGTGCCAGTAGTCTCGGACAGGGCAATCAGCCCCAGCATTTT.

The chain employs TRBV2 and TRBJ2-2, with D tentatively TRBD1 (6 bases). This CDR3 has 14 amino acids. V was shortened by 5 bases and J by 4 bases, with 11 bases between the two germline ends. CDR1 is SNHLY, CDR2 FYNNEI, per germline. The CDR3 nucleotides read TGTGCCAGCAGTTGGGGGCAGTTCACCGGGGAGCTGTTTTTT. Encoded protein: CASSWGQFTGELFF.

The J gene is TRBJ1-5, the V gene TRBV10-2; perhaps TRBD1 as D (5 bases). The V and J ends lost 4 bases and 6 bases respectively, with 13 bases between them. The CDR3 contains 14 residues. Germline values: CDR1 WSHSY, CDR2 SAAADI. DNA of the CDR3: TGCGCCAGCAGTGTATCATTGGGGGGTCAGCCCCAGCATTTT. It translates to CASSVSLGGQPQHF.

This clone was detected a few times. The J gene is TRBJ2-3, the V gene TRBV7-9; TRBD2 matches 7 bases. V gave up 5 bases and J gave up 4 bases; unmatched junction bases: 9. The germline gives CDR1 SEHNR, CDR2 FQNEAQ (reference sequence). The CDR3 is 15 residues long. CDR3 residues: CASSPQGRGPDTQYF. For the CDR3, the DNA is TGTGCCAGCAGCCCCCAAGGGAGGGGCCCAGATACGCAGTATTTT.

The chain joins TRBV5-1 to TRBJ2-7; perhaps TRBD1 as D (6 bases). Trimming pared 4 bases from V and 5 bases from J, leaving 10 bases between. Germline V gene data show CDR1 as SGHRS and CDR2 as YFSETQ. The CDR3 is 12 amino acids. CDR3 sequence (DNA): TGCGCCAGCAGCGGACAGTTCCACGAGCAGTACTTC. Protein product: CASSGQFHEQYF. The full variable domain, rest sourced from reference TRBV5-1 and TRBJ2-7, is KAGVTQTPRYLIKTRGQQVTLSCSPISGHRSVSWYQQTPGQGLQFLFEYFSETQRNKGNFPGRFSGRQFSNSRSEMNVSTLELGDSALYLCASSGQFHEQYFGPGTRLTVT.

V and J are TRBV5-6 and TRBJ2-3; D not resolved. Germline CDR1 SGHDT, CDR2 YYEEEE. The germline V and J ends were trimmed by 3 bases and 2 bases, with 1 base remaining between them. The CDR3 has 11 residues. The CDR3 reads CASSYTDTQYF. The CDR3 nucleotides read TGTGCCAGCAGCTACACAGATACGCAGTATTTT.

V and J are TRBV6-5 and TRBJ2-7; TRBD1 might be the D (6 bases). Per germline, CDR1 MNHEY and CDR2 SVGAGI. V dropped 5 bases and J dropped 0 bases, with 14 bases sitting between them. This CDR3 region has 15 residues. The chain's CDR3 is CASSPSRDNSYEQYF. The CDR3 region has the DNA TGTGCCAGCAGTCCCTCCCGGGACAACTCCTACGAGCAGTACTTC.

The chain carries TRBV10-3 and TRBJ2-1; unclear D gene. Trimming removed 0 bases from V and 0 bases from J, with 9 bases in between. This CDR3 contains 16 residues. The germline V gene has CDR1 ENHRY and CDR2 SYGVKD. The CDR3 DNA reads TGTGCCATCAGTGAGTCTGGGCGGAGCTCCTACAATGAGCAGTTCTTC. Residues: CAISESGRSSYNEQFF.

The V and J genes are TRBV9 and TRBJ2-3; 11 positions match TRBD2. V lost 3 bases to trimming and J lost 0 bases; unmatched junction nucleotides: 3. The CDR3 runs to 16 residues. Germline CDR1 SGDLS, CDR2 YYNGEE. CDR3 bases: TGTGCCAGCAGCGAGGGACTAGCGGCTAGCACAGATACGCAGTATTTT. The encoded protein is CASSEGLAASTDTQYF.

Here the CDR3 reads CASRAGQQPANEKLFF. CDR3 sequence (DNA): TGCGCCAGCAGGGCGGGCCAGCAGCCGGCTAATGAAAAACTGTTTTTT. This chain links TRBV4-1 with TRBJ1-4; D unresolved. Germline V gene data show CDR1 as MGHRA and CDR2 as YSYEKL. Trimming pared 6 bases from V and 3 bases from J, leaving 17 bases between. The CDR3 length is 16 residues.

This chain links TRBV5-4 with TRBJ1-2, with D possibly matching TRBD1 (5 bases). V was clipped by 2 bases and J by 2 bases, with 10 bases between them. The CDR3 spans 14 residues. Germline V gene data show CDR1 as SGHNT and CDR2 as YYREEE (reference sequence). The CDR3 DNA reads TGTGCCAGCAGCTTCCGGGACTTAAACTATGGCTACACCTTC. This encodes CASSFRDLNYGYTF. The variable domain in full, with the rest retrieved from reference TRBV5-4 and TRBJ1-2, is ETGVTQSPTHLIKTRGQQVTLRCSSQSGHNTVSWYQQALGQGPQFIFQYYREEENGRGNFPPRFSGLQFPNYSSELNVNALELDDSALYLCASSFRDLNYGYTFGSGTRLTVV.

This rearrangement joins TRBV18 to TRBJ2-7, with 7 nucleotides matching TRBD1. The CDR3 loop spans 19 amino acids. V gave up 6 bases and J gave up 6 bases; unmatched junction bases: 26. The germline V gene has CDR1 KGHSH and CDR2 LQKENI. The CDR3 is CASSPGQAAQFPITPEQYF. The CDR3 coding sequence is TGTGCCAGCTCCCCCGGACAGGCGGCACAATTTCCTATTACCCCCGAGCAGTACTTC. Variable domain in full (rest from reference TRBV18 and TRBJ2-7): NAGVMQNPRHLVRRRGQEARLRCSPMKGHSHVYWYRQLPEEGLKFMVYLQKENIIDESGMPKERFSAEFPKEGPSILRIQQVVRGDSAAYFCASSPGQAAQFPITPEQYFGPGTRLTVT.

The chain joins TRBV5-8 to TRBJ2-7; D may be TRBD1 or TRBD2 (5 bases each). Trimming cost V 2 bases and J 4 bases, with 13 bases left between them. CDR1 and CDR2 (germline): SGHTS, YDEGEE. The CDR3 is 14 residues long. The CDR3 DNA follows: TGTGCCAGCAGCTTTGGACAAGCGGAGTACGAGCAGTACTTC. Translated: CASSFGQAEYEQYF.

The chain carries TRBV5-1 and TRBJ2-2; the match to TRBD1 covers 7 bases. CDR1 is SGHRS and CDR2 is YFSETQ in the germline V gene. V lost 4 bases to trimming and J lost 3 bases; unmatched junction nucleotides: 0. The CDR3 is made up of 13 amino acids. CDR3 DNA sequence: TGCGCCAGCAGCGGGACAGACACCGGGGAGCTGTTTTTT. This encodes CASSGTDTGELFF.

CDR3 nucleotide sequence: TGTGCCAGCATCAGGGACAGCGTAGAGGGGGGGAGCTACACCTTC. Translation gives CASIRDSVEGGSYTF. The chain recombines TRBV7-2 with TRBJ1-2, with 7 nucleotides matching TRBD1. Germline CDR1 reads SGHTA; CDR2 reads FQGNSA. The CDR3 is 15 amino acids. V lost 7 bases, J lost 9 bases, and 17 bases stayed unmatched. The whole variable domain, remainder taken from reference TRBV7-2 and TRBJ1-2, is GAGVSQSPSNKVTEKGKDVELRCDPISGHTALYWYRQSLGQGLEFLIYFQGNSAPDKSGLPSDRFSAERTGGSVSTLTIQRTQQEDSAVYLCASIRDSVEGGSYTFGSGTRLTVV.

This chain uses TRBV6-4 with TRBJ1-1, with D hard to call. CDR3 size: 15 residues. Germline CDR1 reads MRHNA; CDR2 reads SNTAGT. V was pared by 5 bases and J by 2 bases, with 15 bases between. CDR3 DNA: TGTGCCAGCAGTACCAGGACCGACCTAAACACTGAAGCTTTCTTT. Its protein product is CASSTRTDLNTEAFF.